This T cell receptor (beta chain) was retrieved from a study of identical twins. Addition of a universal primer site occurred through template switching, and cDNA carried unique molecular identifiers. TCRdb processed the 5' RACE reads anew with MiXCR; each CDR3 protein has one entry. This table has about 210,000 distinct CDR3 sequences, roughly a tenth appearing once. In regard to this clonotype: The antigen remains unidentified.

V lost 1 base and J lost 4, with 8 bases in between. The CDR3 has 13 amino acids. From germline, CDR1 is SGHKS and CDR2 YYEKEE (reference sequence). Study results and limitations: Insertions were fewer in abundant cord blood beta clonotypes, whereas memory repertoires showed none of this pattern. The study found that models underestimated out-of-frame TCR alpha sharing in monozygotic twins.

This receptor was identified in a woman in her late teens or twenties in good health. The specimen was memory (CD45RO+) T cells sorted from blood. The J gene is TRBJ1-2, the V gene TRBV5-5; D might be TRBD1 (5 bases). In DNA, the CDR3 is TGTGCCAGCAGCTTGCGGAGGGGCTATGGCTACACCTTC. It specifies CASSLRRGYGYTF.